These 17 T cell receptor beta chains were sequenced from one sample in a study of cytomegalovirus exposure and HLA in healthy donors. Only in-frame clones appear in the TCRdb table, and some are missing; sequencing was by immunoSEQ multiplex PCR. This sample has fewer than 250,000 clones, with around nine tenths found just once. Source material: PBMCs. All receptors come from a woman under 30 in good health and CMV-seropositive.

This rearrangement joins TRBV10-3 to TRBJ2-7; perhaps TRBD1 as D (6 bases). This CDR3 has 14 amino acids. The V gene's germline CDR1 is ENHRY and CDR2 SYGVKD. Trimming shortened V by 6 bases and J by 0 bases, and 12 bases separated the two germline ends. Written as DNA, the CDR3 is TGTGCCATCAGGCTCTACAGGGACTCCTACGAGCAGTACTTC. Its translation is CAIRLYRDSYEQYF.

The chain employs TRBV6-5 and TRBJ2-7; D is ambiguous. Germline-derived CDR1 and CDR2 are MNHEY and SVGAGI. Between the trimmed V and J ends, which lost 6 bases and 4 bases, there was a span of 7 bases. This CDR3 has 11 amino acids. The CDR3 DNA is TGTGCCAGCAGGACTTTTTACGAGCAGTACTTC. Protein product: CASRTFYEQYF.

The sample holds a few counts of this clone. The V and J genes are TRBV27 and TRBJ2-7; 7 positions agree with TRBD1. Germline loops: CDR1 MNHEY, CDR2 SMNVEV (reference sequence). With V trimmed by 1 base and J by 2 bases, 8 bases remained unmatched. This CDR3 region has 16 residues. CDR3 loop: CASSLYITGAPYEQYF. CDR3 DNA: TGTGCCAGCAGTTTATACATCACAGGGGCGCCCTACGAGCAGTACTTC.

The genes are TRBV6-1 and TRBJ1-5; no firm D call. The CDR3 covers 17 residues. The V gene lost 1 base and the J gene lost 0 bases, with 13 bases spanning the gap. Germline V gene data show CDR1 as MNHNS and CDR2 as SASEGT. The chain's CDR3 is CASSEVPVSYSNQPQHF. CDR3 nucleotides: TGTGCCAGCAGTGAAGTTCCGGTATCTTATAGCAATCAGCCCCAGCATTTT.

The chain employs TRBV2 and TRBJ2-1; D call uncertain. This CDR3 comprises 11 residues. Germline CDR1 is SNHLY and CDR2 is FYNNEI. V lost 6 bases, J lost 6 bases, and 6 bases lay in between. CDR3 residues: CASSPLNEQFF. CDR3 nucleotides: TGTGCCAGCAGCCCACTCAATGAGCAGTTCTTC.

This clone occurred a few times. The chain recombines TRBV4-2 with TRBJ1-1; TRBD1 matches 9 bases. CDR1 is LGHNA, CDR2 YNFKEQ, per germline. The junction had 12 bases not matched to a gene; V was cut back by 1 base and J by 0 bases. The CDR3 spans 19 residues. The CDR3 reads CASSQGLGQGVYVNTEAFF. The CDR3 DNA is TGTGCCAGCAGCCAAGGACTGGGACAGGGTGTTTATGTGAACACTGAAGCTTTCTTT.

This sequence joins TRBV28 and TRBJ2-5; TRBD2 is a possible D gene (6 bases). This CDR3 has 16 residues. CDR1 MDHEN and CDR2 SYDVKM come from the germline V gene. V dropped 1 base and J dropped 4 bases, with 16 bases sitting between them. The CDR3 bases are TGTGCCAGCAGTTTATACTGGGGGGAGTTCGGAGAGACCCAGTACTTC. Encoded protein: CASSLYWGEFGETQYF.

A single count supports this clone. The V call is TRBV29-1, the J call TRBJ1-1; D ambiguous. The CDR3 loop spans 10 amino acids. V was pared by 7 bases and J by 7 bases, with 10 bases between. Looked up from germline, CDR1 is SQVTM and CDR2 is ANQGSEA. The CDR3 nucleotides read TGCAGCGCTGTTTACAATGAAGCTTTCTTT. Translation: CSAVYNEAFF.

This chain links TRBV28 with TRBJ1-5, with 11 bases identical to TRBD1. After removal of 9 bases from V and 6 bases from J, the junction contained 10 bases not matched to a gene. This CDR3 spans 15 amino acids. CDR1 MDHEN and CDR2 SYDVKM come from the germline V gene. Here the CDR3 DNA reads TGTGCCAGTCATGGACAGGGGGCGAGGGGTCAGCCCCAGCATTTT. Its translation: CASHGQGARGQPQHF.

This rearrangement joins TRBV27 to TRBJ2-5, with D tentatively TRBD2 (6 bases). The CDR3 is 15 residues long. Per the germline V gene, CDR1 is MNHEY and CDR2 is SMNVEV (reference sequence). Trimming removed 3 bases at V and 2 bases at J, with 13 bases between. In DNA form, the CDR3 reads TGTGCCAGCAGTTTCCTAGGCGGGGAGCAAGAGACCCAGTACTTC. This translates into CASSFLGGEQETQYF.

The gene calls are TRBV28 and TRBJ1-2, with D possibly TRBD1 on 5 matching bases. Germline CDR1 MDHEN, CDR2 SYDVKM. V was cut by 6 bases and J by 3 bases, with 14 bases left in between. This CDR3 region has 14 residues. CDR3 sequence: CASSLQGLDYGYTF. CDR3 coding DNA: TGTGCCAGCAGCCTCCAGGGTCTGGACTATGGCTACACCTTC.

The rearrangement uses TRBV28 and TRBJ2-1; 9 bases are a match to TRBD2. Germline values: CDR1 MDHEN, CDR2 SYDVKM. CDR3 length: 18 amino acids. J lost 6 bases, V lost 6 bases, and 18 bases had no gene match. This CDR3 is CASRPQASPGLASNEQFF. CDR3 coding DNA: TGTGCCAGCAGGCCCCAAGCCAGTCCGGGACTAGCAAGCAATGAGCAGTTCTTC.

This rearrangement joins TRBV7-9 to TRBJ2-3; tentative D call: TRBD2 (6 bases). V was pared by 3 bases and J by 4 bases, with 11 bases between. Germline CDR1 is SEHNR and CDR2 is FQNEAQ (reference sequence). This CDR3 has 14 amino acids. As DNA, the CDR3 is TGTGCCAGCAGCTTCGGAGGGGTCCCAGATACGCAGTATTTT. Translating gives CASSFGGVPDTQYF.

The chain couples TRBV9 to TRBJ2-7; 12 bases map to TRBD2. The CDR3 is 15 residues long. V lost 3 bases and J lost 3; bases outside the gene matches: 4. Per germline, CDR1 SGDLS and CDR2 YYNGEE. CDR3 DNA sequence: TGTGCCAGCAGCGGACGACTAGCGGGGGACTACGAGCAGTACTTC. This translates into CASSGRLAGDYEQYF.

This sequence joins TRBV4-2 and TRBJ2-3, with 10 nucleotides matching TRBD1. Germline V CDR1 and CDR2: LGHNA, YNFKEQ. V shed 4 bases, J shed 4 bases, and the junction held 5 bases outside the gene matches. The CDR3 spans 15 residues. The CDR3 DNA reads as TGTGCCAGCAGCCTTGGACAGGGGGAGTCAGATACGCAGTATTTT. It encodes CASSLGQGESDTQYF.

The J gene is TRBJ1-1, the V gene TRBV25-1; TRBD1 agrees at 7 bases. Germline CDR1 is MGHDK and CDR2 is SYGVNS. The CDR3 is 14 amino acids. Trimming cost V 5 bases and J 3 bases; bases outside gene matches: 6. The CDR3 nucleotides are TGTGCCAGCAGTTCAATGACAGGGCACACTGAAGCTTTCTTT. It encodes CASSSMTGHTEAFF.

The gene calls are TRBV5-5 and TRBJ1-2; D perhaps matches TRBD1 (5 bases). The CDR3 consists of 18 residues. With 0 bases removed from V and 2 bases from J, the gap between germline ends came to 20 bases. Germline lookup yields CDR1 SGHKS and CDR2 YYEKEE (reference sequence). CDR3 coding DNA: TGTGCCAGCAGCTTGGAACTTAACTTGGCAGGGTTAAACTATGGCTACACCTTC. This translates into CASSLELNLAGLNYGYTF.